These 31 T cell receptor beta chains were sequenced from one sample in a study of blood T cell repertoires in COVID-19. Using immunoSEQ multiplex PCR, the repertoire was profiled, and TCRdb retains in-frame clones only, with some absent. The sample holds some 330,000 clones, roughly 90% seen once. Sequenced input: peripheral blood. The receptor source for this set is a woman aged 25 to 45 with COVID-19, enrolled during active disease.

Concerning this clone: Within the sample, other DNA sequences also encode this same CDR3. This rearrangement joins TRBV28 to TRBJ1-5; 7 bases are shared with TRBD1. The CDR3 is 14 residues long. Germline V gene sequence: CDR1 MDHEN, CDR2 SYDVKM. V gave up 5 bases and J gave up 2 bases; unmatched junction bases: 3. The CDR3 DNA reads TGTGCCAGCAGTCCCGACAGGGGCAATCAGCCCCAGCATTTT. Translation gives CASSPDRGNQPQHF.

The chain has TRBV9 and TRBJ1-2; TRBD1 agrees at 10 bases. The junction had 8 bases not matched to a gene; V was cut back by 6 bases and J by 6 bases. CDR1 and CDR2 (germline): SGDLS, YYNGEE. This CDR3 is built from 14 residues. CDR3 region: CASNRQGALDGYTF. The DNA for the CDR3 is TGTGCCAGCAACCGACAGGGGGCACTTGATGGCTACACCTTC.

The J gene is TRBJ2-3, the V gene TRBV7-6; 12 bases fit TRBD2. This CDR3 is built from 16 residues. V dropped 5 bases and J dropped 1; count of bases not matched to a gene: 4. Germline V gene data show CDR1 as SGHVS and CDR2 as FNYEAQ. CDR3 DNA sequence: TGTGCCAGCAGCCCGAGGACTAGCGGGGGCACAGATACGCAGTATTTT. This codes for CASSPRTSGGTDTQYF.

The chain couples TRBV5-5 to TRBJ1-5; D gene uncertain. Trimming took off 5 bases at V and 0 bases at J, with 15 bases between the two ends. The CDR3 spans 16 residues. Germline CDR1 reads SGHKS; CDR2 reads YYEKEE (reference sequence). The CDR3 is CASRRPRVYSNQPQHF. CDR3 in DNA: TGTGCCAGCAGACGCCCTAGAGTTTATAGCAATCAGCCCCAGCATTTT.

This clone was picked up one time. The V call is TRBV2, the J call TRBJ1-2; 12 bases align to TRBD1. The CDR3 runs to 16 residues. Germline lookup yields CDR1 SNHLY and CDR2 FYNNEI. The V and J ends lost 2 bases and 4 bases, in that order; junction bases with no gene match: 5. The CDR3 is CASSESGQGAAYGYTF. The CDR3 bases are TGTGCCAGCAGTGAATCGGGACAGGGGGCGGCCTATGGCTACACCTTC.

The V call is TRBV27, the J call TRBJ1-2; tentatively, D is TRBD1 (5 bases). The CDR3 totals 15 residues. The V and J ends lost 3 bases and 3 bases respectively, with 14 bases between them. Germline loops: CDR1 MNHEY, CDR2 SMNVEV (reference sequence). The CDR3 coding sequence is TGTGCCAGCAGTTTCCTGGACCCCAGGGACTATGGCTACACCTTC. Translated: CASSFLDPRDYGYTF.

This clone was picked up one time. This rearrangement joins TRBV7-8 to TRBJ1-3, with D possibly being TRBD1 (5 bases). CDR1 SGHVS and CDR2 FQNEAQ come from the germline V gene. This CDR3 contains 15 residues. Trimming removed 5 bases from V and 2 bases from J, with 13 bases in between. CDR3: CASSPRRGTGNTIYF. The CDR3, as DNA: TGTGCCAGCAGCCCCCGTCGGGGGACTGGAAACACCATATATTTT. The entire variable domain, with the rest obtained from reference TRBV7-8 and TRBJ1-3, is as follows: GAGVSQSPRYKVAKRGQDVALRCDPISGHVSLFWYQQALGQGPEFLTYFQNEAQLDKSGLPSDRFFAERPEGSVSTLKIQRTQQEDSAVYLCASSPRRGTGNTIYFGEGSWLTVV.

For this clone: This sample includes further DNA sequences coding for the same CDR3. The chain employs TRBV6-2 or TRBV6-3 and TRBJ1-5; D is uncertain. The CDR3 length is 14 residues. The V end lost 2 bases, the J end lost 1 base, and 6 bases lay between the germline ends. From germline, CDR1 is MNHEY and CDR2 SVGEGT. CDR3 coding DNA: TGTGCCAGCAGTTACGGCGGCAGCAATCAGCCCCAGCATTTT. This translates into CASSYGGSNQPQHF.

The genes are TRBV6-5 and TRBJ1-2, with a weak D call TRBD1 (5 bases). V lost 6 bases and J 3 bases, leaving 17 bases between the germline ends. The CDR3 length is 15 residues. Germline V lookup: CDR1 MNHEY, CDR2 SVGAGI. The CDR3 DNA reads TGTGCCAGCAGACCATCCGGGGGGGGAGACTATGGCTACACCTTC. Translated: CASRPSGGGDYGYTF.

The rearrangement uses TRBV6-2 or TRBV6-3 and TRBJ1-5, with a possible D match to TRBD1 (6 bases). Per the germline V gene, CDR1 is MNHEY and CDR2 is SVGEGT. This CDR3 has 17 amino acids. V gave up 4 bases and J gave up 2 bases, with 18 bases separating them. CDR3 in DNA: TGTGCCAGCAGTTCTCCCCCAGGGGCCTCGGGCAATCAGCCCCAGCATTTT. This translates into CASSSPPGASGNQPQHF.

V is TRBV30 and J is TRBJ1-6; 8 bases fit TRBD1. Germline values: CDR1 GTSNPN, CDR2 SVGIG (reference sequence). V shed 4 bases and J 9 bases; nucleotides not matched to a gene: 20. The CDR3 is 18 amino acids. The CDR3 bases are TGTGCCTGGACCCGGGCAGGGGGCAGGGGGTTCATGGGTTCACCCCTCCACTTT. Protein: CAWTRAGGRGFMGSPLHF. Looking up the rest from reference TRBV30 and TRBJ1-6 gives the full variable domain: SQTIHQWPATLVQPVGSPLSLECTVEGTSNPNLYWYRQAAGRGLQLLFYSVGIGQISSEVPQNLSASRPQDRQFILSSKKLLLSDSGFYLCAWTRAGGRGFMGSPLHFGNGTRLTVT.

This clone showed up just a few times. The chain recombines TRBV19 with TRBJ1-5; D might be TRBD1 (5 bases). The CDR3 consists of 15 residues. Trimming removed 8 bases at V and 2 bases at J, with 16 bases between. The germline gives CDR1 LNHDA, CDR2 SQIVND (reference sequence). The CDR3 DNA is TGTGCCAGTGAGTGGGTCGGGGGGGGCAATCAGCCCCAGCATTTT. It codes for CASEWVGGGNQPQHF.

The chain joins TRBV11-1 to TRBJ2-1; a possible D gene is TRBD1 (6 bases). Germline V gene sequence: CDR1 SGHAT, CDR2 FQDESV (reference sequence). V lost 1 base and J lost 9, with 13 bases in between. The CDR3 contains 14 residues. This CDR3 is CASSLGQDSSEQFF. DNA of the CDR3: TGTGCCAGCAGCTTAGGACAGGATTCATCTGAGCAGTTCTTC.

V usage is TRBV19 and J usage is TRBJ1-4; 7 nucleotides line up with TRBD1. J lost 4 bases, V lost 3 bases, and 5 bases had no gene match. Germline CDR1 and CDR2: LNHDA and SQIVND (reference sequence). This CDR3 has 15 amino acids. The CDR3 loop is CASSIWTGLNEKLFF. The CDR3 region has the DNA TGTGCCAGTAGTATTTGGACAGGACTTAATGAAAAACTGTTTTTT. The full variable domain, with the rest looked up from reference TRBV19 and TRBJ1-4, is DGGITQSPKYLFRKEGQNVTLSCEQNLNHDAMYWYRQDPGQGLRLIYYSQIVNDFQKGDIAEGYSVSREKKESFPLTVTSAQKNPTAFYLCASSIWTGLNEKLFFGSGTQLSVL.

The chain uses TRBV5-8 and TRBJ2-3; 8 bases fit TRBD1. The V gene end was trimmed by 6 bases and the J gene end by 5 bases; junction bases not matched to a gene: 8. Germline values: CDR1 SGHTS, CDR2 YDEGEE. The CDR3 length is 14 residues. The CDR3 reads CASNSDRGIDTQYF. The CDR3 DNA reads TGTGCCAGCAACTCAGACAGGGGTATAGATACGCAGTATTTT.

Only a few counts were recorded for this clone. This chain uses TRBV5-1 with TRBJ2-7, with a tentative D call TRBD2 (6 bases). The CDR3 covers 14 residues. Germline V gene data show CDR1 as SGHRS and CDR2 as YFSETQ. Trimming left V 6 bases short and J 6 bases short, with 19 bases between. CDR3: CASTSGGAVSEQYF. CDR3 nucleotides: TGCGCCAGCACCTCGGGCGGGGCGGTATCCGAGCAGTACTTC.

The rearrangement links TRBV7-9 to TRBJ1-2; D may be TRBD1 (5 bases). This CDR3 contains 15 residues. Germline CDR1 SEHNR, CDR2 FQNEAQ (reference sequence). Trimming took off 4 bases at V and 2 bases at J, with 14 bases between the two ends. CDR3 sequence reads: CASSSPETVNYGYTF. The CDR3 nucleotides read TGTGCCAGCAGCTCCCCCGAGACAGTAAACTATGGCTACACCTTC.

A single count supports this clone. The chain combines TRBV4-3 with TRBJ1-4; D ambiguous. The CDR3 is made up of 16 amino acids. Per the germline V gene, CDR1 is LGHNA and CDR2 is YSLEER. With 0 bases removed from V and 8 bases from J, the gap between germline ends came to 16 bases. CDR3 coding DNA: TGCGCCAGCAGCCAAGAATCGGCGGGGAGGAGAGAAAAACTGTTTTTT. Translation: CASSQESAGRREKLFF.

The J gene is TRBJ1-1, the V gene TRBV18; D ambiguous. CDR1 and CDR2 from the germline V gene are KGHSH and LQKENI. Between the trimmed V and J ends, which lost 2 bases and 4 bases, there was a span of 11 bases. The CDR3 is 14 amino acids. The CDR3 sequence: CASSPNGEATEAFF. CDR3 DNA sequence: TGTGCCAGCTCACCAAACGGGGAGGCCACTGAAGCTTTCTTT.

The J gene is TRBJ1-2, the V gene TRBV18; 7 bases line up with TRBD1. CDR3 length: 14 residues. The V and J ends lost 4 bases and 4 bases, in that order; junction bases with no gene match: 6. Germline V gives CDR1 KGHSH, CDR2 LQKENI. Written as DNA, the CDR3 is TGTGCCAGCTCACTATCAACAGGGGTCTATGGCTACACCTTC. Translation gives CASSLSTGVYGYTF.

CDR3 loop: CASSPGQLGNQPQHF. In nucleotides, the CDR3 is TGTGCCAGCAGTCCGGGACAGCTAGGCAATCAGCCCCAGCATTTT. The chain joins TRBV2 to TRBJ1-5, with 7 bases aligning to TRBD1. Looked up from germline, CDR1 is SNHLY and CDR2 is FYNNEI. There are 15 residues in the CDR3. The V and J ends lost 5 bases and 2 bases, in that order; junction bases with no gene match: 6. Full variable domain (missing parts from reference TRBV2 and TRBJ1-5): EPEVTQTPSHQVTQMGQEVILRCVPISNHLYFYWYRQILGQKVEFLVSFYNNEISEKSEIFDDQFSVERPDGSNFTLKIRSTKLEDSAMYFCASSPGQLGNQPQHFGDGTRLSIL.

This clone was counted only a few times. The J gene is TRBJ1-1, the V gene TRBV28; D is unresolved. The CDR3 is 14 residues long. Trimming removed 2 bases at V and 5 bases at J, with 12 bases between. Germline lookup yields CDR1 MDHEN and CDR2 SYDVKM. DNA for the CDR3: TGTGCCAGCAGTTTACAGCGGGCGGGTACTGAAGCTTTCTTT. It specifies CASSLQRAGTEAFF.

The chain has TRBV25-1 and TRBJ1-6; D is unresolved. The CDR3 loop spans 14 amino acids. Germline CDR1 MGHDK, CDR2 SYGVNS. The V gene lost 4 bases and the J gene lost 6 bases, with 10 bases spanning the gap. CDR3 region: CASSGDGLNSPLHF. In nucleotides, the CDR3 is TGTGCCAGCAGTGGGGATGGACTTAATTCACCCCTCCACTTT.

This rearrangement joins TRBV24-1 to TRBJ2-1, with D possibly TRBD2 on 6 matching bases. The CDR3 sequence is 13 residues long. The V gene lost 4 bases and the J gene lost 10 bases, with 13 bases spanning the gap. The germline V gene encodes CDR1 KGHDR and CDR2 SFDVKD. DNA for the CDR3: TGTGCCACCAGTGAGTTTACTAGCAGCGAGCAGTTCTTC. Translation gives CATSEFTSSEQFF.

The rearrangement uses TRBV2 and TRBJ1-5, with D tentatively TRBD1 (6 bases). The V end was cut by 10 bases, the J end by 4 bases, with 14 bases between. This CDR3 comprises 13 residues. Germline lookup yields CDR1 SNHLY and CDR2 FYNNEI. The CDR3 DNA follows: TGTGCCACAACGGGACACCTTAATCAGCCCCAGCATTTT. It encodes CATTGHLNQPQHF.

This sequence joins TRBV30 and TRBJ1-2; perhaps TRBD1 as D (5 bases). V was shortened by 0 bases and J by 6 bases, with 11 bases between the two germline ends. Looked up from germline, CDR1 is GTSNPN and CDR2 is SVGIG (reference sequence). The CDR3 is 13 residues long. As DNA, the CDR3 is TGTGCCTGGAGTGTACCGACAGTCCATGGCTACACCTTC. Translating it yields CAWSVPTVHGYTF.

The rearrangement uses TRBV27 and TRBJ1-2, with a possible D match to TRBD1 (5 bases). The CDR3 sequence is 16 residues long. Germline V lookup: CDR1 MNHEY, CDR2 SMNVEV (reference sequence). The V end was cut by 6 bases, the J end by 2 bases, with 19 bases between. CDR3 in amino acids: CASRTAKPIPNYGYTF. The CDR3 DNA is TGTGCCAGCAGGACAGCCAAACCGATCCCAAACTATGGCTACACCTTC.

The chain uses TRBV28 and TRBJ2-5; 11 bases are shared with TRBD2. The CDR3 covers 15 residues. Germline V gene sequence: CDR1 MDHEN, CDR2 SYDVKM. V lost 5 bases to trimming and J lost 3 bases; unmatched junction nucleotides: 5. CDR3 in amino acids: CASSPTSGDKETQYF. The CDR3 coding sequence is TGTGCCAGCAGTCCGACTAGCGGGGACAAAGAGACCCAGTACTTC.

The chain employs TRBV5-1 and TRBJ2-5, with a weak D call TRBD1 (6 bases). V was clipped by 0 bases and J by 5 bases, with 8 bases between them. This CDR3 contains 13 residues. Germline values: CDR1 SGHRS, CDR2 YFSETQ. DNA for the CDR3: TGCGCCAGCAGCTTGGATCAGGGGGAGACCCAGTACTTC. Its protein is CASSLDQGETQYF.

The chain links TRBV24-1 to TRBJ2-7, with unresolved D. V shed 3 bases and J shed 5 bases, with 16 bases lying between them. This CDR3 contains 15 residues. Per the germline V gene, CDR1 is KGHDR and CDR2 is SFDVKD. The CDR3 nucleotides are TGTGCCACCAGTGATCACCGATCAGTGAGGCACGAGCAGTACTTC. Residues: CATSDHRSVRHEQYF.

This clone was seen once. For the CDR3, the DNA is TGTGCCAGCAGCTTAGCGGAAGCGGCATATGGCTACACCTTC. Its translation: CASSLAEAAYGYTF. The chain employs TRBV7-8 and TRBJ1-2; D is unclear. With 0 bases removed from V and 5 bases from J, the gap between germline ends came to 10 bases. Germline CDR1 SGHVS, CDR2 FQNEAQ. This CDR3 region has 14 residues.